A single T cell receptor (beta chain) is shown here with its context. The V gene lost 2 bases and the J gene lost 7 bases, with 8 bases spanning the gap. CDR3 length equals 12 residues. Per germline, CDR1 SGHAT and CDR2 FQNNGV. Recent vaccinations or acute infections were absent in the healthy HIV-negative adult donors. CD4+ cells yielded CD45RA+ naive and CD45RA-negative memory subsets. The sample originates from a study of shared clonotypes between healthy human individuals. Generated by immunoSEQ multiplex PCR, the TCRdb table keeps only in-frame clones and is missing some. The sample lists roughly 2 million clones; approximately 94% were seen once.

The sample consisted of naive CD4+ T cells sorted from blood. Subset meaning: CD45RA+ positively selected. The sequence was collected from a man between 18 and 29 years old in good health. The genes are TRBV11-2 and TRBJ1-1; D uncertain. Here the CDR3 reads CASSLRGLEAFF. DNA for the CDR3: TGTGCCAGCAGCTTACGAGGGCTTGAAGCTTTCTTT. Looking up the rest from reference TRBV11-2 and TRBJ1-1 gives the full variable domain: EAGVAQSPRYKIIEKRQSVAFWCNPISGHATLYWYQQILGQGPKLLIQFQNNGVVDDSQLPKDRFSAERLKGVDSTLKIQPAKLEDSAVYLCASSLRGLEAFFGQGTRLTVV.